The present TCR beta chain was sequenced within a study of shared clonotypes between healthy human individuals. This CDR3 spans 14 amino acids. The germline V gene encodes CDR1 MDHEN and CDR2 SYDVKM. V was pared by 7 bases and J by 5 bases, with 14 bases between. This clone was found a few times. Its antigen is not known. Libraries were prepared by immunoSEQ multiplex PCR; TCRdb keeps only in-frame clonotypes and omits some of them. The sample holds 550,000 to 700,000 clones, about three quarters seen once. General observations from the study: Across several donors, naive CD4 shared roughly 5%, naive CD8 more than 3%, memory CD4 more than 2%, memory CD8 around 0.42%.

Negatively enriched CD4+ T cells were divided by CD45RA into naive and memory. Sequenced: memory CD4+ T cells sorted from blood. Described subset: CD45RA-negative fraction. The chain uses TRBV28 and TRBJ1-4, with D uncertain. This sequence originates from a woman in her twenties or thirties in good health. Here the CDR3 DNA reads TGTGCCAGCACCCGACACCAACAAAATGAAAAACTGTTTTTT. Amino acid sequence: CASTRHQQNEKLFF.